One and the same sample provided the 27 T cell receptor beta chains below, sequenced in a study of cytomegalovirus exposure and HLA in healthy donors. The PCR was carried out with 60 Vbeta primers and 13 Jbeta primers. Assay: immunoSEQ multiplex PCR; the TCRdb copy retains only in-frame clones and omits some. Here the sample spans around 200,000 clones, 70% to 80% being singletons. Sample: PBMCs. The receptors come from a woman aged 30 to 39 in good health and CMV-seropositive.

The V call is TRBV6-5, the J call TRBJ1-2; tentative D call: TRBD1 (6 bases). The ends were cut back, 6 bases at V and 4 bases at J, with 18 bases in the middle. The CDR3 loop spans 15 amino acids. Per germline, CDR1 MNHEY and CDR2 SVGAGI. CDR3 DNA: TGTGCCAGCAGCTCCCCCGGACAGTCCGTCTATGGCTACACCTTC. This codes for CASSSPGQSVYGYTF.

The chain employs TRBV25-1 and TRBJ2-7; unclear D gene. Germline CDR1 and CDR2: MGHDK and SYGVNS. The CDR3 is 14 residues long. The ends were cut back, 5 bases at V and 2 bases at J, with 13 bases in the middle. The chain's CDR3 is CASSPLVAPYEQYF. CDR3 bases: TGTGCCAGCAGTCCCCTGGTGGCCCCCTACGAGCAGTACTTC.

Here the CDR3 reads CASSLELARGTQYF. The CDR3 DNA sequence: TGTGCCAGCAGCTTGGAACTAGCGAGGGGGACCCAGTACTTC. The chain couples TRBV5-4 to TRBJ2-5, with TRBD2 identical over 7 bases. Unmatched junction bases numbered 6, after V lost 0 bases and J lost 7 bases. There are 14 residues in the CDR3. Germline assignment: CDR1 SGHNT and CDR2 YYREEE (reference sequence).

The chain recombines TRBV7-8 with TRBJ2-4; 7 nucleotides agree with TRBD1. This CDR3 contains 14 residues. Germline CDR1 and CDR2: SGHVS and FQNEAQ. With V trimmed by 5 bases and J by 5 bases, 6 bases remained unmatched. The CDR3 protein is CASSPDRLENIQYF. The CDR3 DNA follows: TGTGCCAGCAGCCCGGACAGGCTAGAAAACATTCAGTACTTC.

The genes are TRBV7-2 and TRBJ1-1; D might be TRBD1 (6 bases). The CDR3 extends over 15 amino acids. Germline values: CDR1 SGHTA, CDR2 FQGNSA. V was clipped by 2 bases and J by 1 base, with 11 bases between them. Written as DNA, the CDR3 is TGTGCCAGCAGCTTAACACCGGGACAGAACACTGAAGCTTTCTTT. Its protein is CASSLTPGQNTEAFF.

The rearrangement links TRBV4-1 to TRBJ2-1; tentative D call: TRBD1 (5 bases). The CDR3 totals 14 residues. The V gene lost 3 bases and the J gene lost 6 bases, with 12 bases spanning the gap. Germline-derived CDR1 and CDR2 are MGHRA and YSYEKL. The CDR3 loop is CASSQRMGPNEQFF. For the CDR3, the DNA is TGCGCCAGCAGCCAGAGGATGGGGCCCAATGAGCAGTTCTTC.

This sequence joins TRBV6-6 and TRBJ1-4; D is possibly TRBD1 (5 bases). The CDR3 is 15 amino acids. Per germline, CDR1 MNHNY and CDR2 SVGAGI (reference sequence). Trimming left V 2 bases short and J 5 bases short, with 12 bases between. CDR3 DNA: TGTGCCAGCAGTTACGAGACAGCAGAAAATGAAAAACTGTTTTTT. This codes for CASSYETAENEKLFF.

Here the CDR3 DNA reads TGCGCCAGCAGCTTCAACTCTGGAAACACCATATATTTT. Translated, it gives CASSFNSGNTIYF. This chain uses TRBV5-1 with TRBJ1-3; no clear D. The germline gives CDR1 SGHRS, CDR2 YFSETQ. The CDR3 has 13 amino acids. V dropped 2 bases and J dropped 0 bases, with 3 bases sitting between them. Full variable domain (remainder filled in from reference TRBV5-1 and TRBJ1-3): KAGVTQTPRYLIKTRGQQVTLSCSPISGHRSVSWYQQTPGQGLQFLFEYFSETQRNKGNFPGRFSGRQFSNSRSEMNVSTLELGDSALYLCASSFNSGNTIYFGEGSWLTVV.

The chain links TRBV4-3 to TRBJ1-2, with D unresolved. This CDR3 is 14 amino acids long. Germline values: CDR1 LGHNA, CDR2 YSLEER. V was clipped by 0 bases and J by 1 base, with 6 bases between them. The CDR3 DNA reads TGCGCCAGCAGCCAAGATAACAGTAACTATGGCTACACCTTC. Translation gives CASSQDNSNYGYTF.

The chain couples TRBV4-1 to TRBJ2-7; 8 bases line up with TRBD2. Looked up from germline, CDR1 is MGHRA and CDR2 is YSYEKL. CDR3 length: 16 amino acids. The V segment lost 2 bases and the J segment 1 base; nucleotides outside the gene matches: 7. CDR3 sequence reads: CASSQPGGDKSYEQYF. CDR3 DNA sequence: TGCGCCAGCAGCCAACCGGGGGGGGACAAATCCTACGAGCAGTACTTC.

The CDR3 nucleotides are TGTGCCAGCAGCCTCTCTCCGGGACAGGAAGCTAATTCACCCCTCCACTTT. This sequence encodes CASSLSPGQEANSPLHF. This sequence joins TRBV7-2 and TRBJ1-6; 8 bases line up with TRBD1. This CDR3 is 17 amino acids long. Germline trimming cut 5 bases from V and 6 bases from J; bases unmatched to any gene: 12. Germline lookup yields CDR1 SGHTA and CDR2 FQGNSA.

V usage is TRBV5-4 and J usage is TRBJ2-3; no clear D gene. The V gene's germline CDR1 is SGHNT and CDR2 YYREEE (reference sequence). Trimming removed 4 bases from V and 0 bases from J, with 3 bases in between. CDR3 length: 12 residues. CDR3 DNA: TGTGCCAGCAGCCCGAGCACAGATACGCAGTATTTT. Its translation is CASSPSTDTQYF.

The V call is TRBV30, the J call TRBJ2-2; no firm D call. CDR3 length: 13 residues. Trimming shortened V by 1 base and J by 8 bases, and 11 bases separated the two germline ends. CDR1 is GTSNPN, CDR2 SVGIG, per germline (reference sequence). CDR3 in amino acids: CAWSEALGGELFF. The CDR3 nucleotides are TGTGCCTGGAGTGAGGCGCTAGGTGGGGAGCTGTTTTTT.

As to this clone: One end of the junction fails to match germline, which may point to a read error. The genes are TRBV2 and TRBJ2-6, with a possible D match to TRBD1 (5 bases). This CDR3 is 18 amino acids long. Germline CDR1 reads SNHLY; CDR2 reads FYNNEI. The CDR3 nucleotides read TGTGCCAGCAGTTCATCGTCCTTATGGCCCCCTGGGGCCAACGTCCCGACTTTC. It is translated as CASSSSSLWPPGANVPTF.

In this sample, this clone turned up a few times. This chain uses TRBV7-9 with TRBJ1-2; D is undetermined. The CDR3 totals 14 residues. V was pared by 4 bases and J by 4 bases, with 13 bases between. CDR1 is SEHNR and CDR2 is FQNEAQ in the germline V gene (reference sequence). This CDR3 is CASSSEQRPYGYTF. CDR3 nucleotide sequence: TGTGCCAGCAGCTCTGAACAGCGGCCCTATGGCTACACCTTC.

V gene TRBV27 combines with J gene TRBJ1-2; 9 bases are shared with TRBD1. The trim removed 5 bases at V and 1 base at J, leaving 8 bases unmatched. The germline V gene encodes CDR1 MNHEY and CDR2 SMNVEV (reference sequence). The CDR3 extends over 16 amino acids. The CDR3 bases are TGTGCCAGCAGTCCCGGGACAGGGTCGATTAACTATGGCTACACCTTC. This encodes CASSPGTGSINYGYTF.

J is TRBJ1-5 and V is TRBV5-8, with 10 positions matching TRBD1. The CDR3 contains 14 residues. CDR1 is SGHTS, CDR2 YDEGEE, per germline. Trimming cost V 7 bases and J 5 bases; bases outside gene matches: 6. The CDR3 coding sequence is TGTGCCAGCTCTAACGGACAGGGGGATCAGCCCCAGCATTTT. It translates to CASSNGQGDQPQHF.

The V gene is TRBV5-1, the J gene TRBJ1-1, with 8 bases matching TRBD1. The CDR3 length is 13 residues. V lost 5 bases, J lost 5 bases, and 5 bases stayed unmatched. Germline-derived CDR1 and CDR2 are SGHRS and YFSETQ. The CDR3 protein is CASSTGGGTEAFF. DNA for the CDR3: TGCGCCAGCAGTACAGGGGGAGGGACTGAAGCTTTCTTT.

The chain is built from TRBV10-3 and TRBJ2-7, with TRBD1 as a possible D gene (6 bases). This CDR3 comprises 13 residues. Between the trimmed V and J ends, which lost 6 bases and 0 bases, there was a span of 9 bases. Germline V gene lookup returns CDR1 ENHRY and CDR2 SYGVKD. The CDR3 reads CAISSGASYEQYF. The CDR3 DNA is TGTGCCATCAGCTCAGGGGCCTCCTACGAGCAGTACTTC.

This clone has just one count. The DNA of the CDR3 is TGTGCCAGCAGCTTGGAGGGACAGGGGGTGAATGAGCAGTTCTTC. Protein sequence: CASSLEGQGVNEQFF. The chain uses TRBV5-6 and TRBJ2-1, with 11 bases fitting TRBD1. The junction had 3 bases not matched to a gene; V was cut back by 0 bases and J by 7 bases. Germline lookup yields CDR1 SGHDT and CDR2 YYEEEE. There are 15 residues in the CDR3.

The V call is TRBV18, the J call TRBJ1-2, with D unresolved. Looked up from germline, CDR1 is KGHSH and CDR2 is LQKENI. This CDR3 region has 15 residues. The germline V and J ends were trimmed by 3 bases and 4 bases, with 15 bases remaining between them. The DNA of the CDR3 is TGTGCCAGCTCACCTACGGTCAACGGGGTCTATGGCTACACCTTC. Protein: CASSPTVNGVYGYTF.

The chain employs TRBV2 and TRBJ2-1; 7 positions agree with TRBD2. CDR1 is SNHLY, CDR2 FYNNEI, per germline. CDR3 length: 14 amino acids. V shed 10 bases and J 4 bases; nucleotides not matched to a gene: 10. The CDR3 nucleotides read TGTGCCACCTTTCTAGCGGAAACTTACAATGAGCAGTTCTTC. It encodes CATFLAETYNEQFF.

V gene TRBV4-3 combines with J gene TRBJ1-5; 9 bases map to TRBD1. The germline gives CDR1 LGHNA, CDR2 YSLEER. The CDR3 spans 16 residues. V lost 0 bases, J lost 5 bases, and 5 bases stayed unmatched. Here the CDR3 reads CASSQDYRGQDQPQHF. Written as DNA, the CDR3 is TGCGCCAGCAGCCAAGATTACAGGGGGCAAGATCAGCCCCAGCATTTT.

This chain joins TRBV30 and TRBJ2-3; TRBD2 matches at 12 bases. Per the germline V gene, CDR1 is GTSNPN and CDR2 is SVGIG (reference sequence). The CDR3 length is 12 residues. The trim removed 5 bases at V and 7 bases at J, leaving 1 base unmatched. CDR3 DNA sequence: TGTGCCTGGGGACTAGCGGGACATACGCAGTATTTT. Translated, it gives CAWGLAGHTQYF.

Notes on this clone: The same CDR3 also results from other DNA sequences found in this sample. The chain uses TRBV9 and TRBJ1-5, with TRBD1 matching 7 bases. The CDR3 contains 14 residues. Trimming at V came to 0 bases and at J to 7 bases, leaving 4 bases not matched to a gene. CDR1 is SGDLS, CDR2 YYNGEE, per germline. CDR3 in amino acids: CASSVEAGGQPQHF. CDR3 DNA: TGTGCCAGCAGCGTAGAGGCAGGGGGACAGCCCCAGCATTTT. The full variable domain, with the rest looked up from reference TRBV9 and TRBJ1-5, is DSGVTQTPKHLITATGQRVTLRCSPRSGDLSVYWYQQSLDQGLQFLIQYYNGEERAKGNILERFSAQQFPDLHSELNLSSLELGDSALYFCASSVEAGGQPQHFGDGTRLSIL.

The genes are TRBV4-1 and TRBJ2-7; TRBD2 agrees at 9 bases. Germline loops: CDR1 MGHRA, CDR2 YSYEKL. This CDR3 spans 13 amino acids. J was trimmed by 3 bases and V by 3 bases; bases with no gene match: 0. CDR3: CASSHSGSYEQYF. CDR3 bases: TGCGCCAGCAGCCATAGCGGGAGCTACGAGCAGTACTTC.

The chain employs TRBV6-1 and TRBJ2-1; the D gene is possibly TRBD1 (6 bases). Trimming took off 2 bases at V and 2 bases at J, with 10 bases between the two ends. The germline V gene encodes CDR1 MNHNS and CDR2 SASEGT. This CDR3 comprises 15 residues. CDR3 protein: CASSEIWGPYNEQFF. CDR3 DNA: TGTGCCAGCAGTGAAATCTGGGGGCCCTACAATGAGCAGTTCTTC.